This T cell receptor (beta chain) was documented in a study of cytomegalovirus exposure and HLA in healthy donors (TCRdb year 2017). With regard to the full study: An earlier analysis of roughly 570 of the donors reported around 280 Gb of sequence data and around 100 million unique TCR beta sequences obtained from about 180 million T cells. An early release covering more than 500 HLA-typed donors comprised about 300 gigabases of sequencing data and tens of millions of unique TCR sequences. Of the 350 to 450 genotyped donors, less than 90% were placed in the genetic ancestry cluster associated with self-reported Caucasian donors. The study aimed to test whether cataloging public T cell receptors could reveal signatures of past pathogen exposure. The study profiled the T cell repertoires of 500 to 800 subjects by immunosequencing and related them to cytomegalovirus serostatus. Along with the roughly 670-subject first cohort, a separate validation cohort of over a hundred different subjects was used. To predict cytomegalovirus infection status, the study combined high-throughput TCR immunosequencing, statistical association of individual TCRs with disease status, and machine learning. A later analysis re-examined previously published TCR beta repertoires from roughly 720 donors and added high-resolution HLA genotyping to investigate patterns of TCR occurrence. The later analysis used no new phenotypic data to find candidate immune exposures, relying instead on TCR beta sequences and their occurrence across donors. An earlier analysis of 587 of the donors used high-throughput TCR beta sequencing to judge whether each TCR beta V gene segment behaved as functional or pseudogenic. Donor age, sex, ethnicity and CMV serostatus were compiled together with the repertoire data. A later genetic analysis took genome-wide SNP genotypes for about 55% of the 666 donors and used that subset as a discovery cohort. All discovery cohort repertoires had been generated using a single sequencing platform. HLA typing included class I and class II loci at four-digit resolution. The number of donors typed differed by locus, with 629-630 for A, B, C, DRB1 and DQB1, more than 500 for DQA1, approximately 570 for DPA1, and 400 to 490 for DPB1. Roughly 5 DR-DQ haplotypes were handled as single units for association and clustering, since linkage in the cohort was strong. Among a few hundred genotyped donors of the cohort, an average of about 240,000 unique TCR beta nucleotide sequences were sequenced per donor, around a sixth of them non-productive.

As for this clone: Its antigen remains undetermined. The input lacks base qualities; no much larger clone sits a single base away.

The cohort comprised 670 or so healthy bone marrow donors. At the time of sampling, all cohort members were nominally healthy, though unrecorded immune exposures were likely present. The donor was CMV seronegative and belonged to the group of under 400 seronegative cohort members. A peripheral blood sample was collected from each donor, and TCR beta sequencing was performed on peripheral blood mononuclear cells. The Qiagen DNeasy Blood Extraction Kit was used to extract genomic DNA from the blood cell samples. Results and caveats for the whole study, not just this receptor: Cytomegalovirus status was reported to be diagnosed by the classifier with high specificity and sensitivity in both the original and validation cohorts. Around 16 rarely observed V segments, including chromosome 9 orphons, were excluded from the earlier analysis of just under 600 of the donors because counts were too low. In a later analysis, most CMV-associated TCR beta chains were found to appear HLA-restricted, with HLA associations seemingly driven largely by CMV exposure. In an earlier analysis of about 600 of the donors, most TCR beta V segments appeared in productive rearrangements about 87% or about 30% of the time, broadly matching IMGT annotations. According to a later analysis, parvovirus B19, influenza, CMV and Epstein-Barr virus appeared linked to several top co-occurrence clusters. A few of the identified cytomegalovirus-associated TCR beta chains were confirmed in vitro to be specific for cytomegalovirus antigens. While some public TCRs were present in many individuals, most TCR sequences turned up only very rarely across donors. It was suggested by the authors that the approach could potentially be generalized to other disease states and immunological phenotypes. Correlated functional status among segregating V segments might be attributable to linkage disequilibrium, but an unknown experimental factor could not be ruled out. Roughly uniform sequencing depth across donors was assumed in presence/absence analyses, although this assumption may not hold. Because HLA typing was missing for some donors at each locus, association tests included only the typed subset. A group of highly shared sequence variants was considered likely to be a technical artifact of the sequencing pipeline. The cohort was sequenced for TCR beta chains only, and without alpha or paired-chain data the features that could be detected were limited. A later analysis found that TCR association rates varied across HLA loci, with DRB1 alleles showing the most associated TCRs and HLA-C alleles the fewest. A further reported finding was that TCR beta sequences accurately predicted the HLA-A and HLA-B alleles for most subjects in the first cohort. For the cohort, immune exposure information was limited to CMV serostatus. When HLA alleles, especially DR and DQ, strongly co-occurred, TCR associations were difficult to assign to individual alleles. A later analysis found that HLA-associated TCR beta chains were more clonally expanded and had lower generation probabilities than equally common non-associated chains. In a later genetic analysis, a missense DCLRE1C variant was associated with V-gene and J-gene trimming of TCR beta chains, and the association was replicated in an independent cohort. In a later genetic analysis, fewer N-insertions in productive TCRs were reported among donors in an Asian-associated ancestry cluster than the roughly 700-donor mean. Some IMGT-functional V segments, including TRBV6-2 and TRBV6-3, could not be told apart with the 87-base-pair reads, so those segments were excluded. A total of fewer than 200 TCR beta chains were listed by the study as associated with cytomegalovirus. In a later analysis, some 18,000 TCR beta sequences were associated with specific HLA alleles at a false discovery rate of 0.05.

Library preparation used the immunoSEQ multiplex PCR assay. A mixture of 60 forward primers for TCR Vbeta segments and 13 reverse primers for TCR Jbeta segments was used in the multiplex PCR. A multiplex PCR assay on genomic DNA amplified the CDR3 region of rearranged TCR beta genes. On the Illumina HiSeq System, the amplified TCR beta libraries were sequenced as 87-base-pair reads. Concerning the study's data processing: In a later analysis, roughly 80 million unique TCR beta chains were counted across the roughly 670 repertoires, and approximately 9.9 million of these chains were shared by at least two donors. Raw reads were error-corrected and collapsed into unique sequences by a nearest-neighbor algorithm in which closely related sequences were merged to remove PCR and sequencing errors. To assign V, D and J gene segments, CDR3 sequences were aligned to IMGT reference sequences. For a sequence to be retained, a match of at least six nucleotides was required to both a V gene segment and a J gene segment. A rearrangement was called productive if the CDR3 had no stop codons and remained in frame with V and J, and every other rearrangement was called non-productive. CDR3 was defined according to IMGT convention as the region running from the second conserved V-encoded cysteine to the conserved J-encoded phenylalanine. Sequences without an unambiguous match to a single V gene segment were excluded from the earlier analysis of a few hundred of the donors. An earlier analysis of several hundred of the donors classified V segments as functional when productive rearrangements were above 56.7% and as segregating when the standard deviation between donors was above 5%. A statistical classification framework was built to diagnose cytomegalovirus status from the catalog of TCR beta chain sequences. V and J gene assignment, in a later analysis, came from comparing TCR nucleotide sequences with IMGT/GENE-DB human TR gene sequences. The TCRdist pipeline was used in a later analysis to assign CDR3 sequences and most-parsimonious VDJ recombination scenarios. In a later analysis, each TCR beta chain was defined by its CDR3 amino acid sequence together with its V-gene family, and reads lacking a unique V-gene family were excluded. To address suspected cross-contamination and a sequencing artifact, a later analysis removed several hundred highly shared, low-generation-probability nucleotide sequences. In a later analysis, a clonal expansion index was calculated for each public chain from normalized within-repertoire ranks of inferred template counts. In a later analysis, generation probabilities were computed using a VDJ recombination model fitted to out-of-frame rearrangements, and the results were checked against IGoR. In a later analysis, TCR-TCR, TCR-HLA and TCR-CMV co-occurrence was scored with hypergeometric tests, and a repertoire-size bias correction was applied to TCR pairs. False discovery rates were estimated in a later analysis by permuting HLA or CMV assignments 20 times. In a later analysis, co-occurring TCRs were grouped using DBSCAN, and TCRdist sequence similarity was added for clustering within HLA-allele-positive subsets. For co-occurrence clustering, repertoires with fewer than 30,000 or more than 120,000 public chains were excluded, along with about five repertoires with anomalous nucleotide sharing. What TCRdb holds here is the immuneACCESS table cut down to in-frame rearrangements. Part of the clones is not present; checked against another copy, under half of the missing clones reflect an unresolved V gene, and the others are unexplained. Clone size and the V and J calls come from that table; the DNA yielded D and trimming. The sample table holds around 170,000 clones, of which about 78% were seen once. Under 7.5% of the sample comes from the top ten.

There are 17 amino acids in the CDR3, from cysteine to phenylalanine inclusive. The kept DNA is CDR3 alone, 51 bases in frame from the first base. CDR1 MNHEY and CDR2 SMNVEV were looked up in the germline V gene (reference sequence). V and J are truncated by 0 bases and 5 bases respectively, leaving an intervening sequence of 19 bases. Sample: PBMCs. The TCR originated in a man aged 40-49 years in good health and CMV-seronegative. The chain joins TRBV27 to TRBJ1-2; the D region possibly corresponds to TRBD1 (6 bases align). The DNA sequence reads TGTGCCAGCAGTTTATCTTCGATTCTTGGACAGAGATATGGCTACACCTTC. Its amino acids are CASSLSSILGQRYGYTF.